The 19 T cell receptor beta chains reported below all come from one sample, sequenced in a study of T cell repertoires in cytomegalovirus infection. TCRdb reanalysed the reads using MiXCR and keeps one entry per CDR3 protein. The table lists about 190,000 distinct CDR3 sequences, 28% of them singletons, with about 31% in the top ten. The sequenced sample was PBMCs. Source of these receptors: a human donor in good health (CMV status not recorded). Some clones in this sample may be carry-over from other donors' samples.

This clonotype has at least ten counts. The V and J genes are TRBV7-2 and TRBJ1-1; D ambiguous. CDR3 length: 13 residues. In germline, CDR1 is SGHTA, CDR2 FQGNSA. V dropped 4 bases and J dropped 5 bases, with 11 bases sitting between them. The CDR3 DNA reads TGTGCCAGCAGCTCCCGGACCGAGACTGAAGCTTTCTTT. It is translated as CASSSRTETEAFF.

The V gene is TRBV10-3, the J gene TRBJ2-3, with 7 bases aligning to TRBD1. The length of the CDR3 is 14 residues. J gave up 6 bases and V 6 bases, and 9 bases lay outside the gene matches. Germline CDR1 is ENHRY and CDR2 is SYGVKD. The chain's CDR3 is CAISEGAKRDTQYF. As DNA, the CDR3 is TGTGCCATCAGCGAGGGGGCCAAACGGGATACGCAGTATTTT.

The rearrangement links TRBV5-1 to TRBJ1-1; weak D call: TRBD1 (5 bases). The germline V and J ends were trimmed by 5 bases and 3 bases, with 17 bases remaining between them. Germline V gene lookup returns CDR1 SGHRS and CDR2 YFSETQ. The CDR3 has 15 residues. Here the CDR3 reads CASRGTAIWDTEAFF. CDR3 nucleotide sequence: TGCGCCAGCAGGGGGACGGCTATTTGGGACACTGAAGCTTTCTTT. The whole variable domain, filled in from reference TRBV5-1 and TRBJ1-1, reads KAGVTQTPRYLIKTRGQQVTLSCSPISGHRSVSWYQQTPGQGLQFLFEYFSETQRNKGNFPGRFSGRQFSNSRSEMNVSTLELGDSALYLCASRGTAIWDTEAFFGQGTRLTVV.

The rearrangement joins TRBV7-2 to TRBJ1-2, with D uncertain. Trimming left V 5 bases short and J 4 bases short, with 14 bases between. Germline lookup yields CDR1 SGHTA and CDR2 FQGNSA. This CDR3 comprises 14 residues. As DNA, the CDR3 is TGTGCCAGCAGCCCCCGGGAGGGAGGCTATGGCTACACCTTC. It codes for CASSPREGGYGYTF.

The chain is built from TRBV2 and TRBJ2-2; D not resolved. The CDR3 has 14 residues. Germline lookup yields CDR1 SNHLY and CDR2 FYNNEI. The germline V and J ends were trimmed by 4 bases and 3 bases, with 9 bases remaining between them. The CDR3 DNA reads as TGTGCCAGCAGTGTGACCTCGGACACCGGGGAGCTGTTTTTT. Residues: CASSVTSDTGELFF.

This chain joins TRBV20-1 and TRBJ1-2; 8 bases agree with TRBD1. Germline CDR1 is DFQATT and CDR2 is SNEGSKA (reference sequence). The CDR3 consists of 14 residues. V gave up 0 bases and J gave up 5 bases; unmatched junction bases: 5. CDR3 nucleotide sequence: TGCAGTGCTAGAGAGTCTGGACAGGGATATGGCTACACCTTC. Encoded protein: CSARESGQGYGYTF.

This clonotype has only one observation. This rearrangement joins TRBV14 to TRBJ1-2, with D maybe TRBD1 (6 bases). V lost 4 bases and J lost 8, with 14 bases in between. Germline lookup yields CDR1 SGHDN and CDR2 FVKESK. This CDR3 comprises 13 residues. CDR3 in amino acids: CASSRQPGVGYTF. CDR3 nucleotides: TGTGCCAGCAGCCGTCAGCCAGGGGTAGGCTACACCTTC.

The chain employs TRBV19 and TRBJ1-2, with D possibly TRBD1 on 5 matching bases. The V gene's germline CDR1 is LNHDA and CDR2 SQIVND (reference sequence). V gave up 6 bases and J gave up 5 bases, with 19 bases separating them. The CDR3 covers 15 residues. The CDR3: CASSISALGGYGYTF. The CDR3 nucleotides read TGTGCCAGTAGCATAAGCGCGCTCGGGGGATATGGCTACACCTTC.

The V gene is TRBV4-3, the J gene TRBJ1-1; D call uncertain. CDR1 and CDR2 (germline): LGHNA, YSLEER. Trimming stripped 1 base from V and 5 bases from J, with 11 bases between. The CDR3 is 14 residues long. Written as DNA, the CDR3 is TGCGCCAGCAGCCAAGTTTTGATGAGAACTGAAGCTTTCTTT. It yields the protein CASSQVLMRTEAFF.

The CDR3 loop is CASSILGGSQYF. CDR3 nucleotide sequence: TGTGCCAGCAGCATCCTTGGAGGATCGCAGTATTTT. V gene TRBV7-3 combines with J gene TRBJ2-3; D is possibly TRBD2 (5 bases). The CDR3 spans 12 residues. The germline V gene has CDR1 SGHTA and CDR2 FQGTGA. Trimming removed 5 bases at V and 10 bases at J, with 13 bases between.

As DNA, the CDR3 is TGTGCCAGCAGCCCAACAGGATACACAGATACGCAGTATTTT. Translating it yields CASSPTGYTDTQYF. The chain links TRBV7-2 to TRBJ2-3; D might be TRBD1 (5 bases). CDR1 is SGHTA, CDR2 FQGNSA, per germline. V was trimmed by 5 bases and J by 2 bases, leaving 11 bases between them. There are 14 residues in the CDR3. Filled out from reference TRBV7-2 and TRBJ2-3, the complete variable domain reads GAGVSQSPSNKVTEKGKDVELRCDPISGHTALYWYRQSLGQGLEFLIYFQGNSAPDKSGLPSDRFSAERTGGSVSTLTIQRTQQEDSAVYLCASSPTGYTDTQYFGPGTRLTVL.

This clonotype turned up a few times. The rearrangement joins TRBV6-1 to TRBJ1-2; TRBD1 might be the D (5 bases). This CDR3 comprises 15 residues. CDR1 is MNHNS, CDR2 SASEGT, per germline. V lost 6 bases, J lost 6 bases, and 20 bases lay in between. CDR3 sequence (DNA): TGTGCCAGCAGACCCCCCCCGGGACGGAGAAATGGCTACACCTTC. Protein product: CASRPPPGRRNGYTF.

The gene calls are TRBV7-4 and TRBJ1-2; D gene uncertain. Trimming removed 2 bases from V and 0 bases from J, with 7 bases in between. Germline assignment: CDR1 SGHVT and CDR2 SQSDAQ. The CDR3 has 14 residues. CDR3 DNA: TGTGCCAGCAGCTTATGGCAAGCTAACTATGGCTACACCTTC. Residues: CASSLWQANYGYTF.

This clonotype was counted ten times or more. The genes are TRBV7-2 and TRBJ1-1, with TRBD1 matching 8 bases. With V trimmed by 3 bases and J by 3 bases, 6 bases remained unmatched. The germline gives CDR1 SGHTA, CDR2 FQGNSA. The CDR3 spans 15 residues. The CDR3 protein is CASSLSGGRHTEAFF. The CDR3 DNA reads TGTGCCAGCAGCTTGTCAGGGGGCAGGCACACTGAAGCTTTCTTT. The whole variable domain, filled in from reference TRBV7-2 and TRBJ1-1, reads GAGVSQSPSNKVTEKGKDVELRCDPISGHTALYWYRQSLGQGLEFLIYFQGNSAPDKSGLPSDRFSAERTGGSVSTLTIQRTQQEDSAVYLCASSLSGGRHTEAFFGQGTRLTVV.

This chain connects TRBV18 to TRBJ2-5; the D gene is possibly TRBD2 (6 bases). This CDR3 is built from 16 residues. CDR1 and CDR2 (germline): KGHSH, LQKENI. V lost 0 bases and J lost 4, with 15 bases in between. The CDR3 nucleotides read TGTGCCAGCTCACCACCGACAGCCGCCGGGGGAGAGACCCAGTACTTC. Translation gives CASSPPTAAGGETQYF. Together with reference TRBV18 and TRBJ2-5, the CDR3 gives the full variable domain: NAGVMQNPRHLVRRRGQEARLRCSPMKGHSHVYWYRQLPEEGLKFMVYLQKENIIDESGMPKERFSAEFPKEGPSILRIQQVVRGDSAAYFCASSPPTAAGGETQYFGPGTRLLVL.

The sample holds many counts of this clonotype. The genes are TRBV7-6 and TRBJ1-2; D perhaps matches TRBD1 (5 bases). Trimming removed 5 bases from V and 2 bases from J, with 15 bases in between. Germline V gene sequence: CDR1 SGHVS, CDR2 FNYEAQ. CDR3 length: 15 amino acids. Here the CDR3 DNA reads TGTGCCAGCAGCGCAGGGACGGACCCCAACTATGGCTACACCTTC. Amino acids: CASSAGTDPNYGYTF.

This clonotype turned up a few times. A much larger clone sits a single nucleotide away, making a read error possible. V gene TRBV7-2 combines with J gene TRBJ1-6, with no clear D. V shed 0 bases and J shed 8 bases, with 14 bases lying between them. CDR3 length equals 16 residues. Germline V gene data show CDR1 as SGHTA and CDR2 as FQGNSA. The CDR3 loop is CASSLAVARRYSPLHF. For the CDR3, the DNA is TGTGCCAGCAGCTTAGCCGTCGCCAGGCGGTATTCACCCCTCCACTTT.

This clonotype was seen a handful of times. The chain joins TRBV20-1 to TRBJ1-4; TRBD1 matches at 7 bases. This CDR3 has 13 amino acids. The trim removed 6 bases at V and 5 bases at J, leaving 6 bases unmatched. CDR1 DFQATT and CDR2 SNEGSKA come from the germline V gene (reference sequence). CDR3 sequence (DNA): TGCAGTGCCAAGGACAGGAAAAATGAAAAACTGTTTTTT. This codes for CSAKDRKNEKLFF.

The chain uses TRBV10-3 and TRBJ2-1; D is perhaps TRBD2 (5 bases). This CDR3 spans 16 amino acids. V was shortened by 10 bases and J by 0 bases, with 19 bases between the two germline ends. Per germline, CDR1 ENHRY and CDR2 SYGVKD. The CDR3 nucleotides read TGTGCCACCACGAGGGTAGAGTCATCCTCCTACAATGAGCAGTTCTTC. Amino acids: CATTRVESSSYNEQFF.